These T cell receptor beta chains were read from a single sample in a study of T cells and Merkel cell carcinoma outcomes. Repertoires were generated with immunoSEQ multiplex PCR, while TCRdb's copy carries only in-frame clones and drops some. The sample shows about 530 clones, more than 80% of them seen only once. Sequencing used tumor tissue from Merkel cell carcinoma. All receptors derive from a human donor with Merkel cell carcinoma. CDR3s include the opening cysteine and the closing phenylalanine or tryptophan. A D gene is named only where the DNA matches it firmly. Expanded clones are given a class, and other clones once, few, many or no size at all.

d_call j_call v_call clone_size cdr3_nt cdr3_aa
TRBD1 TRBJ2-3 TRBV19 . TGTGCCAGTGGGCGACAGGGGGAGGATACGCAGTATTTT CASGRQGEDTQYF
. TRBJ2-6 TRBV7-3 . TGTGCCAGCAGCTTGCTATGGTCTGGGGCCAACGTCCTGACTTTC CASSLLWSGANVLTF
. TRBJ2-3 TRBV30 . TGTGCCTGGAGTGTACGTTCCGGTAGCCCCTTTTTGTATTTT CAWSVRSGSPFLYF
. TRBJ2-7 TRBV7-2 . TGTGCCAGCAGACCCCGAACGACGTACGAGCAGTACTTC CASRPRTTYEQYF
. TRBJ2-1 TRBV7-9 . TGTGCCAGCAGCATCGATAGCGGAAGCTCCTACAATGAGCAGTTCTTC CASSIDSGSSYNEQFF
TRBD1 TRBJ2-7 TRBV6-1 . TGTGCCAGCAGAACCTCAGGGGGCGATTCCTACGAGCAGTACTTC CASRTSGGDSYEQYF
. TRBJ2-7 TRBV5-1 . TGCGCCAGCAGCGCCGCCTACGAGCAGTACTTC CASSAAYEQYF
. TRBJ2-5 TRBV19 once TGTGCCAGTCGCGCCTCGGTGGGGGGAGAGACCCAGTACTTC CASRASVGGETQYF
. TRBJ1-1 TRBV5-6 . TGTGCCAGCAGCTGGGGTGACAGCACTGAAGCTTTCTTT CASSWGDSTEAFF
TRBD1 TRBJ2-1 TRBV9 once TGTGCCAGCAGCGTGGGGACAGGGATCAATGAGCAGTTCTTC CASSVGTGINEQFF
. TRBJ2-5 TRBV9 . TGTGCCAGCAGCGGGGGGACACATGCAGCGGCCCAGTACTTC CASSGGTHAAAQYF
. TRBJ2-5 TRBV18 once TGTGCCAGCTCACCAATCGGGCCCGGGGGCTCTAAGGGGTTCCAAGAGACCCAGTACTTC CASSPIGPGGSKGFQETQYF
TRBD2 TRBJ2-7 TRBV28 . TGTGCCAGCAGTGGTTCCCTAGCGGGAGGGGTTTACGAGCAGTACTTC CASSGSLAGGVYEQYF
. TRBJ1-2 TRBV28 . TGTGCCAGCAGTTCCTGGGGTCCTAACTATGGCTACACCTTC CASSSWGPNYGYTF
. TRBJ2-7 TRBV29-1 . TGCAGCGTTGAAGGCAGGGGCGGCTACGAGCAGTACTTC CSVEGRGGYEQYF